Detailed here is one T cell receptor beta chain. How the authors handled the data: The authors estimated nucleated cell counts from reference gene primer amplification. Produced via immunoSEQ multiplex PCR; TCRdb's table is partial and in-frame only. V and J calls and clone size are given by that table; D and trimming were obtained from the DNA. This table holds some 400,000 clones, around 87% found once. These data belong to a study of blood T cell repertoires in COVID-19. The CDR3 spans 12 residues. V lost 6 bases to trimming and J lost 1 base, with 6 bases between them. The sequencing input was peripheral blood. The source is a woman in her 30s with COVID-19, enrolled during active disease. The gene calls are TRBV12-3 or TRBV12-4 and TRBJ1-1, with D possibly being TRBD1 (6 bases). The CDR3 sequence is CASRGQNTEAFF. CDR3 sequence (DNA): TGTGCCAGCAGGGGACAGAACACTGAAGCTTTCTTT.